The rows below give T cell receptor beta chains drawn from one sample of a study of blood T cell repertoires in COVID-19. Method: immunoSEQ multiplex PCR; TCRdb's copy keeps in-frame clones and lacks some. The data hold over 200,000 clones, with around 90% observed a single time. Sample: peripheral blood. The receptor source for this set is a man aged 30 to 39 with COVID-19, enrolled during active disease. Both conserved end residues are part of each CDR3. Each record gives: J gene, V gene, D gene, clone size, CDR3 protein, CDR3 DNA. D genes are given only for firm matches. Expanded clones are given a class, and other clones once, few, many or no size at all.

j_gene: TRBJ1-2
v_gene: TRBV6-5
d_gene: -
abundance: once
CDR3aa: CASSKGVGYTF
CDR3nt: TGTGCCAGCTCAAAGGGGGTTGGCTACACCTTC

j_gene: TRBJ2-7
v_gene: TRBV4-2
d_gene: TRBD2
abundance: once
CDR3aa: CASSQGVSGTYEQYF
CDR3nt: TGTGCCAGCAGCCAAGGAGTTAGCGGGACCTACGAGCAGTACTTC

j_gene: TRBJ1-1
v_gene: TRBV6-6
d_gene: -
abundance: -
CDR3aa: CASSYFGLGNTEAFF
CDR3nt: TGTGCCAGCAGTTACTTCGGACTGGGGAACACTGAAGCTTTCTTT

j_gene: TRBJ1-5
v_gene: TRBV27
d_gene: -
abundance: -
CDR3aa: CASSLGWGGNQPQHF
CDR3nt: TGTGCCAGCAGTTTAGGTTGGGGGGGCAATCAGCCCCAGCATTTT

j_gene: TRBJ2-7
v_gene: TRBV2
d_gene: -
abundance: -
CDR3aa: CASKNQGYEQYF
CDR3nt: TGTGCCAGCAAAAACCAGGGCTACGAGCAGTACTTC

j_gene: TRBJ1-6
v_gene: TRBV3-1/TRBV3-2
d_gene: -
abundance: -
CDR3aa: CASSQQGSNSPLHF
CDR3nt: TGTGCCAGCAGCCAACAGGGGTCGAATTCACCCCTCCACTTT

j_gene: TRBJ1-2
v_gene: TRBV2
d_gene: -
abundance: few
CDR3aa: CASTLEGLNGYTF
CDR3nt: TGTGCCAGCACCCTGGAGGGTCTCAATGGCTACACCTTC

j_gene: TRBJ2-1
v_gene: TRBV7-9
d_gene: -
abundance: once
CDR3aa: CATIMSGRLVHNNEQFF
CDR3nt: TGTGCCACCATAATGTCTGGTCGTCTAGTACATAACAATGAGCAGTTCTTC

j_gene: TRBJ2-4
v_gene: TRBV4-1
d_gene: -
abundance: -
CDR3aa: CASSQDRLVLAKNIQYF
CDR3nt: TGCGCCAGCAGCCAAGATCGACTCGTCTTAGCCAAAAACATTCAGTACTTC

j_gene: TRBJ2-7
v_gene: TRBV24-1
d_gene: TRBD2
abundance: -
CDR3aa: CATSDSAGGPYEQYF
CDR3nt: TGTGCCACCAGTGATTCGGCGGGAGGCCCCTACGAGCAGTACTTC

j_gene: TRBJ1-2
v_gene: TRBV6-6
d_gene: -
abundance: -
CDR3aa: CASSYNPIRGGYTF
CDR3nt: TGTGCCAGCAGTTATAACCCTATAAGGGGTGGCTACACCTTC

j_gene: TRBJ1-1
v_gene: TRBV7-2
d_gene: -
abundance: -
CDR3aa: CASSLETTGSDTEAFF
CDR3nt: TGTGCCAGCAGCTTAGAAACAACAGGGAGTGACACTGAAGCTTTCTTT

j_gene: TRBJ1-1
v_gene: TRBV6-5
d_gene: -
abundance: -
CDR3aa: CASSRQVWNTEAFF
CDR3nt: TGTGCCAGCAGTCGACAGGTATGGAACACTGAAGCTTTCTTT

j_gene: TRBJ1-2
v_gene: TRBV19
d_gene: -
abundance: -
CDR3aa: CASSLLRGLKDGYTF
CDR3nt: TGTGCCAGTAGCCTCCTCAGGGGTTTGAAAGATGGCTACACCTTC

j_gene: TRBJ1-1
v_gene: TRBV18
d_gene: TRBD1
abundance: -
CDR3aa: CASSPAGQSTGAFF
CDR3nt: TGTGCCAGCTCACCTGCGGGACAGTCCACGGGAGCTTTCTTT

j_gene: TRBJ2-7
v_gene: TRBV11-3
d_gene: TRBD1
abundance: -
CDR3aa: CASSHGQGLVGEQYF
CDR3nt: TGTGCCAGCAGCCACGGACAGGGTTTGGTGGGCGAGCAGTACTTC

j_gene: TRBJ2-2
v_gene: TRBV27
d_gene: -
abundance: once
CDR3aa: CASALRAGRTTGELFF
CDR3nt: TGTGCCAGCGCCCTCCGGGCGGGACGAACCACCGGGGAGCTGTTTTTT

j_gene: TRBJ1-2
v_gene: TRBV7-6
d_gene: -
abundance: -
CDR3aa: CASSPGSGRGNYGYTF
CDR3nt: TGTGCCAGCAGCCCGGGAAGTGGGCGGGGTAACTATGGCTACACCTTC

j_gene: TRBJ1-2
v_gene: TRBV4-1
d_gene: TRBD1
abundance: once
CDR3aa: CASRDLTGVDLQNYGYTF
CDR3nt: TGCGCCAGCAGGGACCTGACAGGGGTTGATCTCCAGAACTATGGCTACACCTTC

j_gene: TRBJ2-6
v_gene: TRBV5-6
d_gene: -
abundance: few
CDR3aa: CASSLASLPGANVLTF
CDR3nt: TGTGCCAGCAGCTTGGCCTCTCTACCCGGGGCCAACGTCCTGACTTTC

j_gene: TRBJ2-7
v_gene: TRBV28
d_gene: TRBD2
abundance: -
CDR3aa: CASSSPRSGSIDYEQYF
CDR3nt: TGTGCCAGCAGCTCCCCCCGTAGCGGGAGCATAGACTACGAGCAGTACTTC

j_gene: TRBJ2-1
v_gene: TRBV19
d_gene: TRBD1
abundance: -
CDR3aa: CASWDSSYNEQFF
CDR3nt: TGTGCCAGCTGGGACAGCTCCTACAATGAGCAGTTCTTC

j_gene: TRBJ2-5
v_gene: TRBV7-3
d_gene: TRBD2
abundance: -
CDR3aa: CASSLVAGGETQYF
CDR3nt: TGTGCCAGCAGCTTAGTAGCGGGAGGAGAGACCCAGTACTTC

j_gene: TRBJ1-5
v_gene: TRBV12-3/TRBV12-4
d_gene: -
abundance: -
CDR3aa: CASTRATSGLQHF
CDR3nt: TGTGCCAGCACCCGCGCCACTTCAGGGCTGCAGCATTTT

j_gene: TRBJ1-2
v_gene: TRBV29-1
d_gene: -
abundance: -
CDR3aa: CSVASQDRYGYTF
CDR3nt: TGCAGCGTCGCCTCACAGGATCGCTATGGCTACACCTTC

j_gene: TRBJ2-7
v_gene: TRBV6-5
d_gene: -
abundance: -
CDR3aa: CASSLGGEQYF
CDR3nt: TGTGCCAGCAGTTTAGGGGGCGAGCAGTACTTC

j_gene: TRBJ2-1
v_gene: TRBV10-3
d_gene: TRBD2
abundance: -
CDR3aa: CAIKSGGGSYNEQFF
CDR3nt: TGTGCCATCAAAAGCGGGGGCGGCTCCTACAATGAGCAGTTCTTC

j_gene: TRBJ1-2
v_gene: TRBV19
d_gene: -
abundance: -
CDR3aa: CASSVTSTPYGYTF
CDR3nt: TGTGCCAGTAGTGTGACAAGTACCCCCTATGGCTACACCTTC

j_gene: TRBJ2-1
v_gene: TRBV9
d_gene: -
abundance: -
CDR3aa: CASSVESHSGIRGNEQFF
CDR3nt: TGTGCCAGCAGCGTAGAGTCCCATAGCGGTATAAGGGGCAATGAGCAGTTCTTC

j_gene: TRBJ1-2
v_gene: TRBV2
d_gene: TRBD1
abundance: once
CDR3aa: CASSASPLQGTSGYTF
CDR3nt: TGTGCCAGCAGCGCCTCACCTTTACAGGGGACCTCTGGCTACACCTTC

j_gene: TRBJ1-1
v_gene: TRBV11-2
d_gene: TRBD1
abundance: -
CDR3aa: CASSSVRGQGIEAFF
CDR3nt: TGTGCCAGCAGCTCAGTCAGGGGGCAGGGTATAGAGGCTTTCTTT

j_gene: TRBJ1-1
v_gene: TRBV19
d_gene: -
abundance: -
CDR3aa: CAVRAGEKAATEAFF
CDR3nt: TGTGCAGTACGAGCAGGGGAGAAGGCGGCCACTGAAGCTTTCTTT

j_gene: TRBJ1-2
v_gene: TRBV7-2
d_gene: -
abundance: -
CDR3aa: CASSHEGGRGLYGYTF
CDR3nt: TGTGCCAGCAGCCATGAGGGGGGGAGGGGACTCTATGGCTACACCTTC

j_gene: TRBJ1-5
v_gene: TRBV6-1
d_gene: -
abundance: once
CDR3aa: CASSGTEIRSMEPQHF
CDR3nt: TGTGCCAGCAGTGGAACCGAGATAAGATCGATGGAGCCCCAGCATTTT

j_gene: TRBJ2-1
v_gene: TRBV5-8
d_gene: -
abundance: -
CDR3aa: CASSAWRGTEQFF
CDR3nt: TGTGCCAGCAGCGCGTGGAGGGGCACTGAGCAGTTCTTC